One and the same sample provided the 18 T cell receptor beta chains below, sequenced in a study of early T cells in non-severe SARS-CoV-2 infection. TCRdb passed the 5' RACE reads through MiXCR, listing each CDR3 protein once. Of tens of thousands of distinct CDR3 sequences listed, roughly 4.9% are singletons. Input material: whole blood. Receptors were obtained from an adult who was a healthcare worker with PCR-confirmed SARS-CoV-2 infection or an uninfected control (not recorded which).

V is TRBV6-6 and J is TRBJ1-1; D possibly corresponds to TRBD1 (6 bases). This CDR3 contains 13 residues. CDR1 and CDR2 from the germline V gene are MNHNY and SVGAGI (reference sequence). V lost 6 bases to trimming and J lost 7 bases, with 15 bases between them. CDR3 sequence reads: CASSFEGTYEAFF. The CDR3 DNA reads TGTGCCAGCAGCTTCGAGGGGACATATGAAGCTTTCTTT.

This clonotype was seen at least ten times. The J gene is TRBJ1-1, the V gene TRBV5-1; TRBD1 might be the D (6 bases). This CDR3 is 16 amino acids long. The germline gives CDR1 SGHRS, CDR2 YFSETQ. The ends were cut back, 4 bases at V and 3 bases at J, with 19 bases in the middle. CDR3 in DNA: TGCGCCAGCAGCCCCAGCCCCGACAGGTTTTACACTGAAGCTTTCTTT. The encoded protein is CASSPSPDRFYTEAFF.

The chain uses TRBV30 and TRBJ1-4; no clear D. V was cut by 0 bases and J by 8 bases, with 10 bases left in between. Germline V gene sequence: CDR1 GTSNPN, CDR2 SVGIG (reference sequence). The CDR3 covers 13 residues. The CDR3 reads CAWSVPGREKLFF. The DNA for the CDR3 is TGTGCCTGGAGTGTACCGGGTCGAGAAAAACTGTTTTTT. Full variable domain (rest looked up from reference TRBV30 and TRBJ1-4): SQTIHQWPATLVQPVGSPLSLECTVEGTSNPNLYWYRQAAGRGLQLLFYSVGIGQISSEVPQNLSASRPQDRQFILSSKKLLLSDSGFYLCAWSVPGREKLFFGSGTQLSVL.

A single count supports this clonotype. V and J are TRBV5-1 and TRBJ2-7; TRBD1 aligns across 7 bases. Looked up from germline, CDR1 is SGHRS and CDR2 is YFSETQ. CDR3 length: 15 residues. Trimming cost V 0 bases and J 3 bases; bases outside gene matches: 6. For the CDR3, the DNA is TGCGCCAGCAGCTTGGGCCCCCGGGACAGCTACGAGCAGTACTTC. The encoded protein is CASSLGPRDSYEQYF.

There are many counts of this clonotype. The chain links TRBV29-1 to TRBJ2-7; possibly TRBD1 or TRBD2 for D (5 bases each). Germline loops: CDR1 SQVTM, CDR2 ANQGSEA. This CDR3 is built from 13 residues. V shed 1 base and J shed 6 bases, with 13 bases lying between them. In DNA form, the CDR3 reads TGCAGCGTTGAAGTGCGTCAAGGGACCGAGCAGTACTTC. It is translated as CSVEVRQGTEQYF.

This clonotype was detected only a few times. The chain has TRBV6-6 and TRBJ2-7; D perhaps matches TRBD1 (5 bases). The ends were cut back, 0 bases at V and 2 bases at J, with 14 bases in the middle. This CDR3 contains 16 residues. Germline V lookup: CDR1 MNHNY, CDR2 SVGAGI (reference sequence). The CDR3 bases are TGTGCCAGCAGTTACTCCTATAAGGACAAGACCTACGAGCAGTACTTC. This codes for CASSYSYKDKTYEQYF.

There are a few counts of this clonotype. The chain recombines TRBV4-3 with TRBJ1-4; the D is unclear. Trimming left V 3 bases short and J 15 bases short, with 17 bases between. The CDR3 runs 13 residues. Germline-derived CDR1 and CDR2 are LGHNA and YSLEER. DNA of the CDR3: TGCGCCAGCAGCCATTCATCCCGGGCTTTGGTGTTTTTT. Protein: CASSHSSRALVFF.

The J gene is TRBJ2-5, the V gene TRBV20-1, with 8 bases that match TRBD1. This CDR3 is built from 14 residues. Per the germline V gene, CDR1 is DFQATT and CDR2 is SNEGSKA (reference sequence). V lost 0 bases to trimming and J lost 5 bases; unmatched junction nucleotides: 5. Here the CDR3 reads CSARDWTGQETQYF. The CDR3 DNA reads TGCAGTGCTAGAGATTGGACAGGGCAGGAGACCCAGTACTTC.

This clonotype showed up many times. V is TRBV24-1 and J is TRBJ2-1, with D tentatively TRBD2 (7 bases). Per the germline V gene, CDR1 is KGHDR and CDR2 is SFDVKD. This CDR3 has 15 amino acids. Trimming pared 6 bases from V and 6 bases from J, leaving 17 bases between. The CDR3 sequence: CATSKPFRGANEQFF. Written as DNA, the CDR3 is TGTGCCACCAGTAAACCCTTCCGGGGGGCCAATGAGCAGTTCTTC.

This clonotype was seen repeatedly, ten times or more. The chain combines TRBV15 with TRBJ2-1, with no clear D. Germline V gives CDR1 LNHNV, CDR2 YYDKDF (reference sequence). Trimming pared 4 bases from V and 3 bases from J, leaving 10 bases between. There are 14 residues in the CDR3. Here the CDR3 reads CATSIDKFYNEQFF. The CDR3 bases are TGTGCCACCAGCATAGACAAGTTCTACAATGAGCAGTTCTTC.

This clonotype was seen repeatedly, ten times or more. The rearrangement links TRBV18 to TRBJ1-1; D remains ambiguous. The CDR3 sequence is 12 residues long. Germline V gene lookup returns CDR1 KGHSH and CDR2 LQKENI. V dropped 3 bases and J dropped 5 bases, with 7 bases sitting between them. CDR3 residues: CASSPSETEAFF. The CDR3 coding sequence is TGTGCCAGCTCACCCAGCGAGACTGAAGCTTTCTTT. The complete variable domain, with remaining parts taken from reference TRBV18 and TRBJ1-1, reads NAGVMQNPRHLVRRRGQEARLRCSPMKGHSHVYWYRQLPEEGLKFMVYLQKENIIDESGMPKERFSAEFPKEGPSILRIQQVVRGDSAAYFCASSPSETEAFFGQGTRLTVV.

This clonotype appeared many times. V and J are TRBV24-1 and TRBJ2-5; the match to TRBD1 covers 9 bases. CDR1 and CDR2 (germline): KGHDR, SFDVKD. This CDR3 spans 15 amino acids. J lost 1 base, V lost 4 bases, and 3 bases had no gene match. The CDR3 protein is CATSDRQGVQETQYF. The CDR3 region has the DNA TGTGCCACCAGTGACCGACAGGGGGTCCAAGAGACCCAGTACTTC.

By share, this clonotype counts as large (0.1 to 1%). The DNA of the CDR3 is TGTGCCAGCAGTTTCGAGAGGGGGGGAGAGACCCAGTACTTC. This gives the protein CASSFERGGETQYF. J is TRBJ2-5 and V is TRBV27; perhaps TRBD2 as D (7 bases). CDR1 and CDR2 (germline): MNHEY, SMNVEV (reference sequence). V was trimmed by 3 bases and J by 4 bases, leaving 12 bases between them. The CDR3 covers 14 residues.

This clonotype was picked up a small number of times. The chain links TRBV10-2 to TRBJ2-4; tentative D call: TRBD2 (6 bases). This CDR3 has 14 residues. The germline CDR1 and CDR2 sequences are WSHSY and SAAADI. Trimming pared 6 bases from V and 5 bases from J, leaving 14 bases between. The CDR3: CASRTGGTENIQYF. CDR3 bases: TGCGCCAGCAGAACGGGCGGGACGGAAAACATTCAGTACTTC.

In this sample, this clonotype turned up many times. The chain joins TRBV25-1 to TRBJ2-5, with D perhaps TRBD1 (5 bases). Germline lookup yields CDR1 MGHDK and CDR2 SYGVNS. The CDR3 is 14 amino acids. The V and J ends lost 2 bases and 3 bases respectively, with 10 bases between them. DNA for the CDR3: TGTGCCAGCAGTGAAGCAGGGATTGAAGAGACCCAGTACTTC. It is translated as CASSEAGIEETQYF.

CDR3 in DNA: TGTGCCAGCAGCCAAGGGGGGACTTTCACCGGGGAGCTGTTTTTT. The encoded protein is CASSQGGTFTGELFF. This chain joins TRBV4-2 and TRBJ2-2; a possible D gene is TRBD2 (6 bases). The CDR3 covers 15 residues. V was pared by 1 base and J by 4 bases, with 10 bases between. Germline V lookup: CDR1 LGHNA, CDR2 YNFKEQ.

In its sample, this clonotype was seen many times. V and J are TRBV7-9 and TRBJ2-7; 11 positions match TRBD2. The germline V gene has CDR1 SEHNR and CDR2 FQNEAQ (reference sequence). The trim removed 0 bases at V and 2 bases at J, leaving 18 bases unmatched. The CDR3 length is 21 residues. CDR3 sequence reads: CASSLATLAGGIKEEPYEQYF. CDR3 DNA sequence: TGTGCCAGCAGCTTAGCGACCCTAGCGGGAGGAATAAAAGAAGAACCCTACGAGCAGTACTTC.

The V and J genes are TRBV12-3 or TRBV12-4 and TRBJ1-1; D is perhaps TRBD1 (6 bases). CDR3 length: 14 amino acids. With 1 base removed from V and 5 bases from J, the gap between germline ends came to 11 bases. CDR3 coding DNA: TGTGCCAGCAGTTTAGTGGGGGGCGAGACTGAAGCTTTCTTT. This translates into CASSLVGGETEAFF.